These 6 T cell receptor beta chains originate from one sample sequenced in a study of T cell responses to AZD1222 COVID-19 vaccine. Sequencing used immunoSEQ multiplex PCR; TCRdb keeps in-frame clones, though not all of them. Counted here are under 200,000 clones, 85% to 90% occurring once; the ten biggest clones make up around 6%. The material was peripheral blood, obtained on day 0 of AZD1222 vaccination. All receptors come from an adult in good health.

This rearrangement joins TRBV19 to TRBJ1-4; D may be TRBD1 (6 bases). Trimming took 7 bases from V and 5 from J, leaving 11 bases between them. The CDR3 covers 13 residues. Germline V gene lookup returns CDR1 LNHDA and CDR2 SQIVND (reference sequence). CDR3: CASTYRENEKLFF. CDR3 in DNA: TGTGCCAGTACCTACAGGGAAAATGAAAAACTGTTTTTT.

The chain joins TRBV12-3 or TRBV12-4 to TRBJ2-2, with 8 bases that match TRBD1. The J segment lost 4 bases and the V segment lost 6 bases, leaving 1 base of the junction unmatched. There are 13 residues in the CDR3. CDR3 DNA sequence: TGTGCCAGCAGCACAGGGGGCACCGGGGAGCTGTTTTTT. It specifies CASSTGGTGELFF.

The J gene is TRBJ2-3, the V gene TRBV11-2, with 7 bases lining up with TRBD1. V dropped 4 bases and J dropped 1; count of bases not matched to a gene: 11. This CDR3 is built from 17 residues. Per the germline V gene, CDR1 is SGHAT and CDR2 is FQNNGV. CDR3 residues: CASSSFQGVAGTDTQYF. The CDR3 region has the DNA TGTGCCAGCAGCTCCTTTCAGGGGGTAGCTGGCACAGATACGCAGTATTTT.

The rearrangement uses TRBV28 and TRBJ2-5; TRBD1 is a possible D gene (6 bases). The V gene's germline CDR1 is MDHEN and CDR2 SYDVKM. Between the trimmed V and J ends, which lost 8 bases and 0 bases, there was a span of 10 bases. The CDR3 has 13 amino acids. In DNA, the CDR3 is TGTGCCAGCTTACAGGGATACCAAGAGACCCAGTACTTC. Translating it yields CASLQGYQETQYF.

The V call is TRBV3-1 (or the pseudogene TRBV3-2), the J call TRBJ1-2; TRBD1 agrees at 8 bases. Germline CDR1 and CDR2: LGHDT and YNNKEL (reference sequence). The CDR3 runs to 14 residues. Trimming took 2 bases from V and 8 from J; bases not matched to a gene: 7. The CDR3: CASSQPDRELGYTF. The CDR3 bases are TGTGCCAGCAGCCAACCGGACAGGGAATTAGGCTACACCTTC.

In this sample, this clone turned up once. The CDR3 is CASSQMSGNSPLHF. The CDR3 DNA reads as TGTGCCAGCAGCCAAATGTCGGGGAATTCACCCCTCCACTTT. The genes are TRBV4-2 and TRBJ1-6; D is unresolved. V was trimmed by 2 bases and J by 7 bases, leaving 9 bases between them. The germline V gene encodes CDR1 LGHNA and CDR2 YNFKEQ. This CDR3 region has 14 residues.